This T cell receptor beta chain was obtained from a study of OX40 agonist ivuxolimab in advanced cancers. As for the study in general: Ivuxolimab, which patients received intravenously every 2 weeks, was dosed at 0.01 to 10 mg/kg. Age averaged about 62 years (range about 23 to 85), and around 87% were male.

Here immunoSEQ multiplex PCR was the method, and the copy in TCRdb shows in-frame clones only, minus some. The sample yields more than 55,000 clones, approximately 89% seen once. Systemic immunosuppression or a history of autoimmune disease excluded patients. V lost 2 bases to trimming and J lost 7 bases, with 6 bases between them. The CDR3 has 12 residues. Looked up from germline, CDR1 is SGHVS and CDR2 is FQNEAQ. V is TRBV7-8 and J is TRBJ2-1, with D possibly TRBD1 on 5 matching bases. This clonotype was sampled from an adult with an advanced solid tumor such as melanoma, head and neck, liver or kidney cancer. This material consisted of CD4+ or CD8+ T cells sorted from blood, taken in a trial of the OX40 agonist ivuxolimab. Written as DNA, the CDR3 is TGTGCCAGCAGCTTAAGGGGAAATGAGCAGTTCTTC. As protein: CASSLRGNEQFF.